This T cell receptor (beta chain) derives from a study of CD8 T cells in Susac syndrome. Reverse transcription of roughly 0.45 to 1 ug RNA was performed with random hexamers. TCRdb independently ran MiXCR on the immunoSEQ multiplex PCR reads; one entry per CDR3 protein. The sample records about 150,000 distinct CDR3 sequences, roughly 94% being singletons. The CDR3 is 15 amino acids. Germline CDR1 reads MDHEN; CDR2 reads SYDVKM. Unmatched junction bases numbered 5, after V lost 2 bases and J lost 1 base. FACS enriched CD8+ TEMRA cells, while bulk CD8+ and CD4+ were negatively isolated. Specimen: CD8+ T cells from PBMCs. V is TRBV28 and J is TRBJ2-7; 7 bases are shared with TRBD1. This TCR derives from a human donor with multiple sclerosis. The DNA for the CDR3 is TGTGCCAGCAGTTTACCTGACAGGGAATCCTACGAGCAGTACTTC. It codes for CASSLPDRESYEQYF.